Listed here are 5 T cell receptor beta chains from one sample, sequenced in a study of T cells in Graves' hyperthyroidism and ophthalmopathy. Using RNA transcripts as the source, TCR beta CDR3 regions were amplified. The HTBI set primed first-round TCR CDR3 RT-PCR. One entry per CDR3 protein results from TCRdb running MiXCR on the multiplex PCR reads. The repertoire consists of more than 500,000 distinct CDR3 sequences, with roughly 45% occurring once and the leading ten covering roughly 45%. Sequenced material: peripheral blood or thyroid tissue (not recorded which). These receptors all come from an adult woman with Graves' disease, either hyperthyroidism or ophthalmopathy (not recorded which).

CDR3 sequence: CASSPVPGASYEQYF. CDR3 bases: TGTGCCAGCAGCCCCGTTCCCGGGGCCTCTTACGAGCAGTACTTC. This chain joins TRBV7-2 and TRBJ2-7, with D tentatively TRBD1 or TRBD2 (5 bases each). Germline assignment: CDR1 SGHTA and CDR2 FQGNSA. V shed 5 bases and J shed 4 bases, with 18 bases lying between them. The CDR3 runs to 15 residues.

This rearrangement joins TRBV2 to TRBJ1-1; the match to TRBD1 covers 10 bases. This CDR3 comprises 13 residues. V shed 10 bases, J shed 0 bases, and the junction held 2 bases outside the gene matches. CDR1 is SNHLY, CDR2 FYNNEI, per germline. The CDR3 region is CATGTGVNTEAFF. In DNA form, the CDR3 reads TGTGCCACCGGGACAGGGGTGAACACTGAAGCTTTCTTT.

The table lists this clonotype with many counts. The gene calls are TRBV9 and TRBJ1-6; tentatively, D is TRBD1 (6 bases). V was cut by 4 bases and J by 6 bases, with 14 bases left in between. This CDR3 spans 15 amino acids. Per germline, CDR1 SGDLS and CDR2 YYNGEE. The CDR3 nucleotides read TGTGCCAGCAGCCCCCGCCGGGACACTAATTCACCCCTCCACTTT. Protein: CASSPRRDTNSPLHF.

This clonotype was detected ten times or more. The CDR3 region is CATSTRGYTIYF. DNA for the CDR3: TGTGCCACCAGCACCAGGGGGTACACCATATATTTT. The chain has TRBV15 and TRBJ1-3, with TRBD1 matching 7 bases. There are 12 residues in the CDR3. V trimming: 4 bases; J trimming: 8 bases; junction bases outside the gene matches: 2. Germline loops: CDR1 LNHNV, CDR2 YYDKDF (reference sequence).

The sample holds a few counts of this clonotype. V gene TRBV7-9 combines with J gene TRBJ1-5; 9 nucleotides line up with TRBD1. Germline values: CDR1 SEHNR, CDR2 FQNEAQ (reference sequence). The CDR3 loop spans 18 amino acids. J gave up 5 bases and V 1 base, and 12 bases lay outside the gene matches. The CDR3 loop reads CASSLGTGESGFYQPQHF. CDR3 DNA: TGTGCCAGCAGCTTAGGGACAGGGGAGTCCGGGTTCTATCAGCCCCAGCATTTT.